This T cell receptor beta chain derives from a study of OX40 agonist ivuxolimab in advanced cancers. Regarding the study as a whole: Some nonresponders additionally presented with little normalized T-cell clonal expansion. Clonal expansion by week 6 occurred in CD4+ and CD8+ blood T cells (at 0.1 to 3.0 mg/kg).

For this clone: Its matching antigen is unknown.

V was cut by 7 bases and J by 5 bases, with 14 bases left in between. The germline V gene has CDR1 LGHNT and CDR2 FRNRAP. The length of the CDR3 is 13 residues. Systemic immunosuppression or a history of autoimmune disease excluded patients. Peripheral blood came from all dose cohorts at three timepoints. Clones were read by immunoSEQ multiplex PCR, and TCRdb kept only the in-frame ones, dropping some. The data show over 20,000 clones, approximately 86% seen once. The sequence derives from an adult with an advanced solid tumor such as melanoma, head and neck, liver or kidney cancer. The starting material was CD4+ or CD8+ T cells sorted from blood, obtained in a trial of the OX40 agonist ivuxolimab. The V gene is TRBV12-5, the J gene TRBJ1-1; a possible D gene is TRBD1 (5 bases). The CDR3 is CASAPVEGTEAFF. DNA of the CDR3: TGTGCTAGTGCTCCCGTGGAGGGGACTGAAGCTTTCTTT.